Listed below are T cell receptor beta chains from one sample, sequenced in a study of immune evolution from preneoplasia to lung adenocarcinoma. Sequenced by immunoSEQ multiplex PCR; TCRdb stores in-frame clones only, minus some. Of about 21,000 clones in the sample, less than 80% were seen once. The sample comprised FFPE invasive lung adenocarcinoma tissue. Receptors originate from a person between 55 and 69 years old with lung adenocarcinoma. The conserved cysteine and the conserved F or W are not part of the CDR3 here.

J gene: TRBJ2-5
V gene: TRBV7-7
CDR3 protein: ASSGLPGETQY

J gene: TRBJ2-7
V gene: TRBV18
CDR3 protein: ASSPTQGHEQY

J gene: TRBJ1-1
V gene: TRBV5-6
CDR3 protein: ASSLVSGFEAF

J gene: TRBJ2-5
V gene: TRBV5-1
CDR3 protein: ASSPVGSSETQY

J gene: TRBJ2-1
V gene: TRBV19
CDR3 protein: ASSIYPKVF

J gene: TRBJ2-2
V gene: TRBV2
CDR3 protein: ASSYRGQSNTGELF

J gene: TRBJ2-2
V gene: TRBV21-1
CDR3 protein: ASSKMGFGSSGELF

J gene: TRBJ2-1
V gene: TRBV27
CDR3 protein: ASSFRQGVGEQF

J gene: TRBJ2-5
V gene: TRBV30
CDR3 protein: ACLPRSGREHETQY

J gene: TRBJ2-5
V gene: TRBV30
CDR3 protein: AWSMTETQY

J gene: TRBJ2-1
V gene: TRBV10-3
CDR3 protein: AISDRGSDEQF

J gene: TRBJ1-2
V gene: TRBV6-1
CDR3 protein: ASSESGVTNYGYT

J gene: TRBJ2-1
V gene: TRBV5-6
CDR3 protein: ASSYRTSGVRGNEQF

J gene: TRBJ1-1
V gene: TRBV2
CDR3 protein: ASSDDLGRWDTEAF

J gene: TRBJ2-7
V gene: TRBV7-9
CDR3 protein: ASSGGATYHR

J gene: TRBJ1-1
V gene: TRBV4-2
CDR3 protein: ASSSERRGDTEAF

J gene: TRBJ1-4
V gene: TRBV18
CDR3 protein: ASSSLQHLTNEKLF

J gene: TRBJ1-2
V gene: TRBV6-1
CDR3 protein: ASSESTLSYGYT

J gene: TRBJ1-2
V gene: TRBV6-1
CDR3 protein: ASSGEDRVNYGYT

J gene: TRBJ1-2
V gene: TRBV20-1
CDR3 protein: SGVLPYGYT

J gene: TRBJ2-5
V gene: TRBV4-2
CDR3 protein: ASSPSPDSQETQY

J gene: TRBJ2-2
V gene: TRBV5-4
CDR3 protein: ASSFVGGDTGELF

J gene: TRBJ2-7
V gene: TRBV19
CDR3 protein: ASSPSGPYEQY

J gene: TRBJ1-2
V gene: TRBV19
CDR3 protein: ASSGQSYGYT

J gene: TRBJ1-4
V gene: TRBV5-6
CDR3 protein: ASSFRQGINEKLF

J gene: TRBJ1-1
V gene: TRBV28
CDR3 protein: ASRTGGLNTEAF

J gene: TRBJ1-4
V gene: TRBV19
CDR3 protein: ASSIARARREKLF

J gene: TRBJ2-7
V gene: TRBV5-4
CDR3 protein: ASSIGTPDLLYEQY

J gene: TRBJ1-1
V gene: TRBV27
CDR3 protein: ASRQGTTEAF

J gene: TRBJ2-7
V gene: TRBV7-2
CDR3 protein: ASSPPALPHEQY

J gene: TRBJ1-1
V gene: TRBV6-6
CDR3 protein: ASSYGGQGKTEAF

J gene: TRBJ1-1
V gene: TRBV6-5
CDR3 protein: AIFDRLNTEAF

J gene: TRBJ2-3
V gene: TRBV5-1
CDR3 protein: ASSLQGTDTQY

J gene: TRBJ2-4
V gene: TRBV30
CDR3 protein: AWSRTTSGQGRNIQY

J gene: TRBJ2-3
V gene: TRBV21-1
CDR3 protein: ASSKAGTWQY

J gene: TRBJ2-5
V gene: TRBV19
CDR3 protein: ASRPSGAGTQY

J gene: TRBJ2-3
V gene: TRBV19
CDR3 protein: ASSTDQGARTDTQY

J gene: TRBJ1-5
V gene: TRBV25-1
CDR3 protein: ASSGTGGGSHSNQPQH

J gene: TRBJ2-7
V gene: TRBV27
CDR3 protein: ASSLSGLQGRGRAYEQY

J gene: TRBJ2-7
V gene: TRBV28
CDR3 protein: ASRPQPQGLAGYEQY